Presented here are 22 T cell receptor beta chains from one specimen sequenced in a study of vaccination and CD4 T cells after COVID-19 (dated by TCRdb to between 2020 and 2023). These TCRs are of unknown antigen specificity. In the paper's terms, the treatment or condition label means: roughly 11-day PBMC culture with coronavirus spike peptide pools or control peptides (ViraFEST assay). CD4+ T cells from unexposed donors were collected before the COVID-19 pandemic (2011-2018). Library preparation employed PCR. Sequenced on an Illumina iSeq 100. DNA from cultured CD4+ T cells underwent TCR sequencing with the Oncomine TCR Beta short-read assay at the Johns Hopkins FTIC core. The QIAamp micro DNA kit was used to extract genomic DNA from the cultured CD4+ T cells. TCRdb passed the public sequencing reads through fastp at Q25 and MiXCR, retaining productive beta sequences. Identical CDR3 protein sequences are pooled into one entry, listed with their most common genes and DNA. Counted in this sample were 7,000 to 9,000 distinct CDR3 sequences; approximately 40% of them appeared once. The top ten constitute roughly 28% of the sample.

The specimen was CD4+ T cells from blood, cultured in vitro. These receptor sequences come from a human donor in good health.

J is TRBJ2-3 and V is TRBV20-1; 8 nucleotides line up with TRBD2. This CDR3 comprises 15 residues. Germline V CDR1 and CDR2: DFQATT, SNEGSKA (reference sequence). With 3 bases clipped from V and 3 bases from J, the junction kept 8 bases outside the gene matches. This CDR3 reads CSASLRSGSTDTQYF. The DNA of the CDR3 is TGCAGTGCTAGCCTGAGGAGCGGGAGTACAGATACGCAGTATTTT.

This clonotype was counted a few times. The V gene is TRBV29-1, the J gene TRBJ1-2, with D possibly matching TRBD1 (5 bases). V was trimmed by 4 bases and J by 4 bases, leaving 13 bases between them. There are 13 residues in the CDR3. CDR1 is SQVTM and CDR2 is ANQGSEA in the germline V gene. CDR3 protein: CSVGTGTAYGYTF. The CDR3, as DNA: TGCAGCGTTGGGACCGGGACGGCCTATGGCTACACCTTC.

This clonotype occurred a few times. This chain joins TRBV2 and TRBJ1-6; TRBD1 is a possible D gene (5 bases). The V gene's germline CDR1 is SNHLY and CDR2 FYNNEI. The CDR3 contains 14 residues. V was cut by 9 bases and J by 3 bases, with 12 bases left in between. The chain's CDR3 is CARGTGVYNSPLHF. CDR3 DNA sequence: TGTGCCAGGGGTACAGGAGTCTATAATTCACCCCTCCACTTT.

CDR3 amino acids: CASSLERLGGPPYEQYF. The DNA for the CDR3 is TGTGCCAGCAGCTTAGAACGCCTGGGGGGACCTCCCTACGAGCAGTACTTC. The chain joins TRBV7-2 to TRBJ2-7; D perhaps matches TRBD2 (6 bases). This CDR3 spans 17 amino acids. Germline V CDR1 and CDR2: SGHTA, FQGNSA. V gave up 1 base and J gave up 2 bases, with 18 bases separating them.

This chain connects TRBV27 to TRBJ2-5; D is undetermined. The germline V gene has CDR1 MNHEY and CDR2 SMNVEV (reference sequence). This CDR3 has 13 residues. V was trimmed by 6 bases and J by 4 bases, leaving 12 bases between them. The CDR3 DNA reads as TGTGCCAGCAGGCTAAACTGGGGAGAGACCCAGTACTTC. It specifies CASRLNWGETQYF.

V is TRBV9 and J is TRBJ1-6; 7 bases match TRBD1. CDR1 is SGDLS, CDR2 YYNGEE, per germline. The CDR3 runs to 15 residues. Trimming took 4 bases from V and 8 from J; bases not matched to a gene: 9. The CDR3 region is CASSPHNTGDSPLHF. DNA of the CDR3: TGTGCCAGCAGCCCCCACAATACAGGGGATTCACCCCTCCACTTT.

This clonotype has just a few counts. The CDR3 region is CSALRDRYNEQFF. DNA of the CDR3: TGCAGTGCCCTCCGGGACAGGTACAATGAGCAGTTCTTC. This chain joins TRBV20-1 and TRBJ2-1; 8 positions agree with TRBD1. V shed 6 bases and J 4 bases; nucleotides not matched to a gene: 5. CDR3 size: 13 residues. CDR1 is DFQATT, CDR2 SNEGSKA, per germline (reference sequence).

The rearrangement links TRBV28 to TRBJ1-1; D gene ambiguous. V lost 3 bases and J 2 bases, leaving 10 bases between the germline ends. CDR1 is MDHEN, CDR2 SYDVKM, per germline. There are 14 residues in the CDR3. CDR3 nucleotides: TGTGCCAGCAGTTTGACTGAGGGTAACACTGAAGCTTTCTTT. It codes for CASSLTEGNTEAFF.

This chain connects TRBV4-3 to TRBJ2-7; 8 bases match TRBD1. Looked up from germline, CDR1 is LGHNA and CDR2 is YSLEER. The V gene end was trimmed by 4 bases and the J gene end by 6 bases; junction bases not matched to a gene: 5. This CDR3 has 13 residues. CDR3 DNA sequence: TGCGCCAGCAGCCCCCGGACAGGGCGCGAGCAGTACTTC. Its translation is CASSPRTGREQYF.

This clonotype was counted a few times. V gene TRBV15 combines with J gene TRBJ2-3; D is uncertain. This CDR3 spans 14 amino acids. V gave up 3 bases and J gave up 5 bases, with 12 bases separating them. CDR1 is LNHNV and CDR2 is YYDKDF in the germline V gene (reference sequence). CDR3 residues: CATSSPDSGDTQYF. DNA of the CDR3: TGTGCCACCAGCAGCCCCGATTCAGGAGATACGCAGTATTTT.

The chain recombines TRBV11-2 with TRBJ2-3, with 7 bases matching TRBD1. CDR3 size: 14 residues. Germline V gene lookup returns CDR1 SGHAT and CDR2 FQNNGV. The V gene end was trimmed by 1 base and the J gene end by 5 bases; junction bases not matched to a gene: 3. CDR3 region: CASSLVQGRDTQYF. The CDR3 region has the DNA TGTGCCAGCAGCTTAGTACAGGGGAGAGATACGCAGTATTTT.

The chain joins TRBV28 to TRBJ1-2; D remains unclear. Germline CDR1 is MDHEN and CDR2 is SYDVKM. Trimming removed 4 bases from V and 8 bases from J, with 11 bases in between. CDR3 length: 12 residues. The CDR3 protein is CASSSERAGYTF. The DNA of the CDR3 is TGTGCCAGCAGTTCGGAGAGAGCCGGCTACACCTTC.

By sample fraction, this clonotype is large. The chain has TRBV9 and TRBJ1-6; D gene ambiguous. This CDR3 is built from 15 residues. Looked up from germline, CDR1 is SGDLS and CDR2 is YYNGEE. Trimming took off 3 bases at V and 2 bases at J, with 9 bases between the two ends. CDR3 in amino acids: CASSAQLTYNSPLHF. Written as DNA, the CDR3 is TGTGCCAGCAGCGCACAGCTCACCTATAATTCACCCCTCCACTTT.

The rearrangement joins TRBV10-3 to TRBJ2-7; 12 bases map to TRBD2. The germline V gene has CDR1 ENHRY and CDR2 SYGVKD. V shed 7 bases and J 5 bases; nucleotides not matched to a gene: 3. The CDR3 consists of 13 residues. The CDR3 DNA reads TGTGCCATCAAGACTAGCGGGAGCGACGAGCAGTACTTC. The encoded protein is CAIKTSGSDEQYF.

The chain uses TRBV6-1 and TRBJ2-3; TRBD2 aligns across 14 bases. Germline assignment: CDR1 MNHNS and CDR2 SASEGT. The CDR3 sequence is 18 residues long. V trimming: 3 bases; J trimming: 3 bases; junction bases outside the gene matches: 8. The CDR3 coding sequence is TGTGCCAGCAGTGACCGTCGACTAGCGGGAGGGGATACAGATACGCAGTATTTT. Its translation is CASSDRRLAGGDTDTQYF.

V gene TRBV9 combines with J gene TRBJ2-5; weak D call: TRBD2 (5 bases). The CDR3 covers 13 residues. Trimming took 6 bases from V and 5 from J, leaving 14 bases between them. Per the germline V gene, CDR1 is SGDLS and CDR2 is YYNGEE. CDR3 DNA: TGTGCCAGCACCGGCGTGACGGGGGAGACCCAGTACTTC. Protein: CASTGVTGETQYF.

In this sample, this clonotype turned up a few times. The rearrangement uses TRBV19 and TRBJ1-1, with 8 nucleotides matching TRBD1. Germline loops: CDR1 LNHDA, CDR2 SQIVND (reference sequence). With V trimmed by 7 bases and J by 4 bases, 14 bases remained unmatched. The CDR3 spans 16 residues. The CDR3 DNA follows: TGTGCCAGTATTCCTGGCGCAGGACAGGGAGGCACTGAAGCTTTCTTT. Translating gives CASIPGAGQGGTEAFF.

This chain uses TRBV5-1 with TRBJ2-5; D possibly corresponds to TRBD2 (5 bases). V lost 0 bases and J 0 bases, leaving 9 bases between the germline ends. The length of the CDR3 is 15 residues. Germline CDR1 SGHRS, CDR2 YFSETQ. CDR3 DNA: TGCGCCAGCAGCTTGGCGGGATCACACCAAGAGACCCAGTACTTC. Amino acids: CASSLAGSHQETQYF.

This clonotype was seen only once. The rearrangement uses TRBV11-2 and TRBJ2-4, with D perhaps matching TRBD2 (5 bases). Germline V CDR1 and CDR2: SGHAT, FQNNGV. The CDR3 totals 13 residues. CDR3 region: CASGGLAKNIQYF. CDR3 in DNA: TGTGCTTCGGGCGGGTTAGCCAAAAACATTCAGTACTTC.

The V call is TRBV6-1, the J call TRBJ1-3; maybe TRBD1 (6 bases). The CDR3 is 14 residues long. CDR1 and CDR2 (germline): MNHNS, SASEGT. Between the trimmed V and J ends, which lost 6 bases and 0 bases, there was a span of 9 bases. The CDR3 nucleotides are TGTGCCAGCAGGAGGGGGGGCTCTGGAAACACCATATATTTT. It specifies CASRRGGSGNTIYF.

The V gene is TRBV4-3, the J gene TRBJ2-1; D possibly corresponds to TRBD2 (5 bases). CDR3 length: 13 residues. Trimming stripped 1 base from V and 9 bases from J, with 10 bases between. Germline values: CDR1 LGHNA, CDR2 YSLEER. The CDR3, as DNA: TGCGCCAGCAGCCAAGCTCCAGAGGGTGAGCAGTTCTTC. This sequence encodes CASSQAPEGEQFF.

CDR3 coding DNA: TGTGCCAGCAGCCAGGCTTTTGGTGGCGAGCAGTACTTC. The encoded protein is CASSQAFGGEQYF. The chain carries TRBV14 and TRBJ2-7; D unclear. The V gene's germline CDR1 is SGHDN and CDR2 FVKESK. V was cut by 3 bases and J by 6 bases, with 12 bases left in between. The CDR3 has 13 residues. Full variable domain (remainder filled in from reference TRBV14 and TRBJ2-7): EAGVTQFPSHSVIEKGQTVTLRCDPISGHDNLYWYRRVMGKEIKFLLHFVKESKQDESGMPNNRFLAERTGGTYSTLKVQPAELEDSGVYFCASSQAFGGEQYFGPGTRLTVT.